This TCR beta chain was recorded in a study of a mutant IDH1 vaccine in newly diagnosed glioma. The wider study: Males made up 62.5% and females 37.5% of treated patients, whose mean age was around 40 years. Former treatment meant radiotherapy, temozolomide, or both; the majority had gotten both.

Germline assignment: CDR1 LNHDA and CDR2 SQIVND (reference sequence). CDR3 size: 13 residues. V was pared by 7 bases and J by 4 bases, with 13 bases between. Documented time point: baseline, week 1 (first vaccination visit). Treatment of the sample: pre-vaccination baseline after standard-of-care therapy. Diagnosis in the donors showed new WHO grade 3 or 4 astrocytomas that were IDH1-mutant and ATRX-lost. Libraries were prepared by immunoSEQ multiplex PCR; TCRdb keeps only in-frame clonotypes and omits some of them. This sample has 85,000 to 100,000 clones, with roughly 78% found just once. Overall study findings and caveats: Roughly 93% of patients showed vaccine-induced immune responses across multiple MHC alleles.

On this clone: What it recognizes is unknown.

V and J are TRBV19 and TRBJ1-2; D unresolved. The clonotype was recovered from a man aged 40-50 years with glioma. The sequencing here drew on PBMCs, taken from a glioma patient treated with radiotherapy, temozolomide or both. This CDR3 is CASTPVRFYGYTF. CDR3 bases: TGTGCCAGTACCCCAGTCAGGTTCTATGGCTACACCTTC. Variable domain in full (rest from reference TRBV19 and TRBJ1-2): DGGITQSPKYLFRKEGQNVTLSCEQNLNHDAMYWYRQDPGQGLRLIYYSQIVNDFQKGDIAEGYSVSREKKESFPLTVTSAQKNPTAFYLCASTPVRFYGYTFGSGTRLTVV.